Sequencing of this TCR beta chain was carried out in a study of T cell responses to AZD1222 COVID-19 vaccine. Study-wide findings and caveats: Researchers took repertoire samples only after the peak T cell response had come. Among vaccine-associated CD4 TCRs, coverage spanned spike, with dominance at 160-218 and 743-854. Among the donors, most were white British and more were female, and clonal diversity was possibly underestimated. The number of AZD1222 recipients seropositive at baseline was only five to seven.

Turning to this clone: Its matching antigen is unknown.

The protocol was immunoSEQ multiplex PCR, while the TCRdb copy is restricted to in-frame clones and leaves out a portion. The sample consists of about 130,000 clones, around 92% of them appearing once. The germline V and J ends were trimmed by 2 bases and 0 bases, with 7 bases remaining between them. Germline CDR1 SQVTM, CDR2 ANQGSEA. This CDR3 has 13 residues. This chain uses TRBV29-1 with TRBJ1-1, with D unresolved. The TCR comes from an adult who received the AZD1222 COVID-19 vaccine. This specimen was peripheral blood, taken 28 days after the second AZD1222 dose. The CDR3 DNA follows: TGCAGCGTTGAACGTCGCATGAACACTGAAGCTTTCTTT. Encoded protein: CSVERRMNTEAFF.